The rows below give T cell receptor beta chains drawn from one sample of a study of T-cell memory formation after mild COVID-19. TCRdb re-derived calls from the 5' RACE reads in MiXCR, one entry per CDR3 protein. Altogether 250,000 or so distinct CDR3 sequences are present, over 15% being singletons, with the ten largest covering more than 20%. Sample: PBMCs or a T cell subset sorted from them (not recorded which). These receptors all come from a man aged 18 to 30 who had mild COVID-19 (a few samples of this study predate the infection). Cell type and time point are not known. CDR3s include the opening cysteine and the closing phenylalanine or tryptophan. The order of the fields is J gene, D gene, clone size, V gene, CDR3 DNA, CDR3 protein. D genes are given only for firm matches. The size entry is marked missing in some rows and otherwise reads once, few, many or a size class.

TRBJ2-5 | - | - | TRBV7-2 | TGTGCCAGCAGCTCGGGTCCAGGAGAGACCCAGTACTTC | CASSSGPGETQYF
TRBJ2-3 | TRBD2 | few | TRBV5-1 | TGCGCCAGCAGCCCGGCGGGAGTCACAGATACGCAGTATTTT | CASSPAGVTDTQYF
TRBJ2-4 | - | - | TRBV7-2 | TGTGCCAGCAGCTTAGCGCGCCTAGCTAATCCCATTCAGTACTTC | CASSLARLANPIQYF
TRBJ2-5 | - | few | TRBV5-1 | TGCGCCAGCAGCCTCTCCCCCCCAGAGACCCAGTACTTC | CASSLSPPETQYF
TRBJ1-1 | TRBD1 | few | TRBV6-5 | TGTGCCAGCAGTTACAGGGCAGGGGGAGGAACTGAAGCTTTCTTT | CASSYRAGGGTEAFF
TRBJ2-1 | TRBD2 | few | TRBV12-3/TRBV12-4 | TGTGCCAGCAGGCACCCGGGACTAGCGGGGGGAACTACCTACAATGAGCAGTTCTTC | CASRHPGLAGGTTYNEQFF
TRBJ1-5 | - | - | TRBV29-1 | TGCAGCGTTGTATTCCGTGGCACCGGGGATTCGACCCAGCATTTT | CSVVFRGTGDSTQHF
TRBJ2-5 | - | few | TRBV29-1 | TGCAGCCTTACTTCTGGACAGCTCCAGTACTTC | CSLTSGQLQYF
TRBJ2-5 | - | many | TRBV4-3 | TGCGCCAGCAGCCGGGACGGAGAGACCCAGTACTTC | CASSRDGETQYF
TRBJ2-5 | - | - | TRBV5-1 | TGCGCCAGCAGCTTGGCCGCAGGGTTGGAGGAGACCCAGTACTTC | CASSLAAGLEETQYF
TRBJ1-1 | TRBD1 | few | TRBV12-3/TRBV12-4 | TGTGCCAGCAGCCCGACAGGGGGTATTTTGGCTTTCTTT | CASSPTGGILAFF
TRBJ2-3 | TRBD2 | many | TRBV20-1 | TGCAGTGCTAGCCCCATGAAGCGTAGCGGGGGGGCTCCAGATACGCAGTATTTT | CSASPMKRSGGAPDTQYF
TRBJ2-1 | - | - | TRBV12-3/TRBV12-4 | TGTGCCAGCAGTCTCCACGTGGTCAGGGGCAGTGAGCAGTTCTTC | CASSLHVVRGSEQFF
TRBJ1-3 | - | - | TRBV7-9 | TGTGCCAGCAGCTTAGTAGGTGGGGTTGCCGGAAACACCATATATTTT | CASSLVGGVAGNTIYF
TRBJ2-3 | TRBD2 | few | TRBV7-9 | TGTGCCAGCAGGACGGGACTAGCGGGGGCTAGCACAGATACGCAGTATTTT | CASRTGLAGASTDTQYF
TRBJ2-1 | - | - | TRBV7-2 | TGTGCCAGCACCGGCAGAAACAGGGTCAATGAGCAGTTCTTC | CASTGRNRVNEQFF
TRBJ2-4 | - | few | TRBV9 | TGTGCCAGCAGCGTGTCGGGGACCAAAAACATTCAGTACTTC | CASSVSGTKNIQYF
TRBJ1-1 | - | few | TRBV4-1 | TGCGCCAGCAGCTTCAACCGGGCAAACACTGAAGCTTTCTTT | CASSFNRANTEAFF
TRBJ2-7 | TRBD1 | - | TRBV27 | TGTGCCAGCAGTTTGCGGACAGGGGGATACGAGCAGTACTTC | CASSLRTGGYEQYF
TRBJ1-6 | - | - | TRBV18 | TGTGCCAGCTCACACACCGCAGGAAATTCACCCCTCCACTTT | CASSHTAGNSPLHF
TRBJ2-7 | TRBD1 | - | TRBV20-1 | TGCAGTGCTGAGACAGGGGGCTACGAGCAGTACTTC | CSAETGGYEQYF
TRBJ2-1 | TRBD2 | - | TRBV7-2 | TGTGCCAGCAGCACCAGGACTAGCGGGGGGCTGTACAATGAGCAGTTCTTC | CASSTRTSGGLYNEQFF
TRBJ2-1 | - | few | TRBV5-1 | TGCGCCAGCAGCTTGGAGTGGGGGGCGCGGAATGAGCAGTTCTTC | CASSLEWGARNEQFF
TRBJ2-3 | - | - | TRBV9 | TGTGCCAGCAGCGTGGTCGGCTCCTTCACAGATACGCAGTATTTT | CASSVVGSFTDTQYF
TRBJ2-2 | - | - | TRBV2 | TGTGCCAGCAGTCCCGAACTCAACACCGGGGAGCTGTTTTTT | CASSPELNTGELFF
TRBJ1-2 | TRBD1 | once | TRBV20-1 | TGCAGTGCCACCACAGGGGACTATGGCTACACCTTC | CSATTGDYGYTF
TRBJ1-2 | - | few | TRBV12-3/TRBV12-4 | TGTGCCAGCAGTTTAAACCAGGGCCAAGGCTACACCTTC | CASSLNQGQGYTF
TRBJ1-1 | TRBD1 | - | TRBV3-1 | TGTGCCAGCAGCCAAACGTTTGCGACAGGGGTGACTGAAGCTTTCTTT | CASSQTFATGVTEAFF
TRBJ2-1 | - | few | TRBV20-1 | TGCAGTGCCGCGGAGGGGGCAAGATACAATGAGCAGTTCTTC | CSAAEGARYNEQFF
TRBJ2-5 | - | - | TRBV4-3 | TGCGCCAGCAGCCAAGATAGTGTGCGGTGGGAGACCCAGTACTTC | CASSQDSVRWETQYF
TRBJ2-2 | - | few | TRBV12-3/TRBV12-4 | TGTGCCAGCATTCGGCAGCCTAACACCGGGGAGCTGTTTTTT | CASIRQPNTGELFF
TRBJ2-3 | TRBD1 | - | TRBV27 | TGTGCCAGCAGTGGGGACAGGACCGCCCATACGCAGTATTTT | CASSGDRTAHTQYF
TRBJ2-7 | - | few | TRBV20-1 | TGCAGTGCTAGAGTCTCTGAGGGTTCAGGGAAGCAGTACTTC | CSARVSEGSGKQYF
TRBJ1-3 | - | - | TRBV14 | TGTGCCACTCAAAGGGACATCGGAAACACCATATATTTT | CATQRDIGNTIYF
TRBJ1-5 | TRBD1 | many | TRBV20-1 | TGCAGTGCTCGACAGGGCGGCCAGCCCCAGCATTTT | CSARQGGQPQHF
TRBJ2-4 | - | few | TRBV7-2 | TGTGCCAGCAGACGGTCGTCGGACATTCAGTACTTC | CASRRSSDIQYF
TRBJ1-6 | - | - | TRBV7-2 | TGTGCCAGCAGCTCCGCCCCGGGCAGGGGTATTAATTCACCCCTCCACTTT | CASSSAPGRGINSPLHF
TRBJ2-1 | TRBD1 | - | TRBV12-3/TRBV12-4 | TGTGCCAGCAGCCCGGGTGACAGGGGGAACAATGAGCAGTTCTTC | CASSPGDRGNNEQFF
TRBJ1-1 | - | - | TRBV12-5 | TGTGCTAGTGGTTTCCCATGGACGAGACGGGTCACTGAAGCTTTCTTT | CASGFPWTRRVTEAFF
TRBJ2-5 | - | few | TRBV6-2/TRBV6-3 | TGTGCCAGCAGTTATCCCTCAGAGACCCAGTACTTC | CASSYPSETQYF
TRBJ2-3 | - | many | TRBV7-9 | TGTGCCAGCAACGACGGAGTCCGCACAGATACGCAGTATTTT | CASNDGVRTDTQYF
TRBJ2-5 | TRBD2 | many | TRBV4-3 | TGCGCCAGCAGCCAACTAGCGGGGGGGCTGGAGACCCAGTACTTC | CASSQLAGGLETQYF
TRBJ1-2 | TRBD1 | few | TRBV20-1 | TGCAGTGCACCGCGACAGGGGGTGTCTTATTATGGCTACACCTTC | CSAPRQGVSYYGYTF
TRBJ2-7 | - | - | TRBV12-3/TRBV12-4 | TGTGCCAGCAGCCTAGCACAGTCCTACGAGCAGTACTTC | CASSLAQSYEQYF
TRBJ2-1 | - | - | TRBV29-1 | TGCAGCGTTGAGGTGGGAGCCCGGGGAGGCAATGAGCAGTTCTTC | CSVEVGARGGNEQFF
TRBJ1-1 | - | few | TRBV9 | TGTGCCAGCAGCGTAGCTACAGCGAACACTGAAGCTTTCTTT | CASSVATANTEAFF
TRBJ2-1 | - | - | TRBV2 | TGTGCCAGCAGTTTCACTAGCTCCTGGGACGCCGAGCAGTTCTTC | CASSFTSSWDAEQFF
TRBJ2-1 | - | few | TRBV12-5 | TGTGCTAGTGGTTTGGCTAGCTCCTACAATGAGCAGTTCTTC | CASGLASSYNEQFF
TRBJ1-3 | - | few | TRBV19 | TGTGCCAGTATGTCGGCTGGCAGAAAAAGAAACACCATATATTTT | CASMSAGRKRNTIYF
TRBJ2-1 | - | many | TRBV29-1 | TGCAGCGTTGCTCGGGGGTACCTGACCAATGAGCAGTTCTTC | CSVARGYLTNEQFF
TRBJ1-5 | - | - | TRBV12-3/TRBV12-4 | TGTGCCAGCAGTTTAAGTCGGGTGGGCAATCAGCCCCAGCATTTT | CASSLSRVGNQPQHF
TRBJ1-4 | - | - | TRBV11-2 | TGTGCCAGCAGCACAGGGTATACTAATGAAAAACTGTTTTTT | CASSTGYTNEKLFF
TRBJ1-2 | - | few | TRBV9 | TGTGCCAGCAGCGTAGTCCCAGGAGCTAACTATGGCTACACCTTC | CASSVVPGANYGYTF
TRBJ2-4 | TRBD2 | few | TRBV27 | TGTGCCAGCAGTTCGGGGGGTGGGGTGGGCATTCAGTACTTC | CASSSGGGVGIQYF
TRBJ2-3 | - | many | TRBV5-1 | TGCGCCAGCAGCCGCATGTCCGGGAGTAGCACAGATACGCAGTATTTT | CASSRMSGSSTDTQYF